Shown below are 4 T cell receptor beta chains from a single sample sequenced in a study of early T cells in non-severe SARS-CoV-2 infection. TCRdb re-called the 5' RACE reads with MiXCR, one entry per CDR3 protein. The sample lists around 30,000 distinct CDR3 sequences, more than 4.5% occurring once. The sample comprised whole blood. All receptors derive from an adult who was a healthcare worker with PCR-confirmed SARS-CoV-2 infection or an uninfected control (not recorded which).

CDR3 coding DNA: TGCAGTGCGAAAGGGACTAGTCAACCCGCAGATACGCAGTATTTT. It encodes CSAKGTSQPADTQYF. The chain joins TRBV20-1 to TRBJ2-3, with 8 bases fitting TRBD2. Germline CDR1 reads DFQATT; CDR2 reads SNEGSKA (reference sequence). This CDR3 has 15 amino acids. V lost 6 bases, J lost 4 bases, and 12 bases stayed unmatched.

J is TRBJ2-1 and V is TRBV6-1, with 11 bases lining up with TRBD2. In germline, CDR1 is MNHNS, CDR2 SASEGT. V dropped 3 bases and J dropped 8; count of bases not matched to a gene: 6. This CDR3 comprises 15 residues. DNA for the CDR3: TGTGCCAGCAGTGATCTAGCGGGAGGTAAGGATGAGCAGTTCTTC. Residues: CASSDLAGGKDEQFF.

Many counts were recorded for this clonotype. The genes are TRBV11-2 and TRBJ2-7; TRBD1 agrees at 9 bases. The length of the CDR3 is 18 residues. Trimming at V came to 3 bases and at J to 2 bases, leaving 14 bases not matched to a gene. In germline, CDR1 is SGHAT, CDR2 FQNNGV. The CDR3: CASSFRQGEVPTPYEQYF. The DNA of the CDR3 is TGTGCCAGCAGCTTTAGACAGGGGGAAGTTCCCACTCCCTACGAGCAGTACTTC.

This rearrangement joins TRBV7-2 to TRBJ2-7, with 7 bases matching TRBD2. Germline loops: CDR1 SGHTA, CDR2 FQGNSA. V was clipped by 5 bases and J by 2 bases; unmatched bases: 12. The CDR3 loop spans 16 amino acids. The CDR3 region has the DNA TGTGCCAGCAGCCACCGGGCTAGCGGACCTACCTACGAGCAGTACTTC. It translates to CASSHRASGPTYEQYF.